These T cell receptor beta chains were read from a single sample in a study of T cells expressing NK-cell markers. TCRdb reprocessed the 5' RACE reads and stores each CDR3 protein as one record, lacking DNA. The sample features about 300,000 distinct CDR3 sequences, with around 4% in its top ten. Sequencing was carried out using blood T cells: a sorted CD56 or NKG2C T cell subset, CD4+ or CD8+ T cells, or bulk PBMC T cells (not recorded which). The origin of the receptors is a woman aged 18 to 75 in good health. Each CDR3 is given with its conserved first and last residue.

v_call: TRBV5-1
j_call: TRBJ1-1
cdr3_length: 13
cdr3_aa: CASSPGDSTEAFF

v_call: TRBV7-2
j_call: TRBJ2-3
cdr3_length: 15
cdr3_aa: CASSLSQGLRDTQYF

v_call: TRBV7-2
j_call: TRBJ1-4
cdr3_length: 16
cdr3_aa: CASSLGGYRTNEKLFF

v_call: TRBV28
j_call: TRBJ2-3
cdr3_length: 16
cdr3_aa: CASSFLAGGGTDTQYF

v_call: TRBV7-2
j_call: TRBJ2-7
cdr3_length: 12
cdr3_aa: CASSSGAGWQYF

v_call: TRBV5-1
j_call: TRBJ2-5
cdr3_length: 14
cdr3_aa: CASRAPLRQETQYF

v_call: TRBV6-5
j_call: TRBJ1-6
cdr3_length: 17
cdr3_aa: CASSYGGRQGAGSPLHF

v_call: TRBV7-2
j_call: TRBJ2-3
cdr3_length: 15
cdr3_aa: CASSLDPQSTDTQYF

v_call: TRBV20-1
j_call: TRBJ2-1
cdr3_length: 17
cdr3_aa: CSAPRWGVGGQNNEQFF

v_call: TRBV20-1
j_call: TRBJ2-5
cdr3_length: 14
cdr3_aa: CSAITRAGLETQYF

v_call: TRBV6-2/TRBV6-3
j_call: TRBJ1-2
cdr3_length: 12
cdr3_aa: CASSYSSSGYTF

v_call: TRBV7-9
j_call: TRBJ2-7
cdr3_length: 15
cdr3_aa: CASSFFGGIPYEQYF

v_call: TRBV12-3/TRBV12-4
j_call: TRBJ2-7
cdr3_length: 12
cdr3_aa: CASSRDHYEQYF

v_call: TRBV5-1
j_call: TRBJ1-5
cdr3_length: 15
cdr3_aa: CASSTGQGGNQPQHF

v_call: TRBV12-3/TRBV12-4
j_call: TRBJ1-5
cdr3_length: 16
cdr3_aa: CASRSPGGVPNQPQHF

v_call: TRBV20-1
j_call: TRBJ2-7
cdr3_length: 13
cdr3_aa: CSAINLTHYEQYF

v_call: TRBV6-1
j_call: TRBJ1-3
cdr3_length: 15
cdr3_aa: CASRGTASSGNTIYF

v_call: TRBV6-1
j_call: TRBJ2-1
cdr3_length: 18
cdr3_aa: CASSPSLGEPSSYNEQFF

v_call: TRBV3-1
j_call: TRBJ1-1
cdr3_length: 16
cdr3_aa: CASSPRGFRMITEAFF

v_call: TRBV5-1
j_call: TRBJ1-2
cdr3_length: 14
cdr3_aa: CASSPSTGGYGYTF

v_call: TRBV2
j_call: TRBJ2-5
cdr3_length: 15
cdr3_aa: CASRLPTGWGETQYF

v_call: TRBV15
j_call: TRBJ2-1
cdr3_length: 16
cdr3_aa: CATSSRRGPSYNEQFF

v_call: TRBV4-3
j_call: TRBJ2-3
cdr3_length: 16
cdr3_aa: CASSQSRAPPVDTQYF

v_call: TRBV12-3/TRBV12-4
j_call: TRBJ1-5
cdr3_length: 15
cdr3_aa: CASSPGGGRNQPQHF

v_call: TRBV20-1
j_call: TRBJ2-7
cdr3_length: 11
cdr3_aa: CSAGTGYEQYF

v_call: TRBV5-6
j_call: TRBJ1-1
cdr3_length: 16
cdr3_aa: CASSAVKGGLNTEAFF

v_call: TRBV20-1
j_call: TRBJ1-6
cdr3_length: 13
cdr3_aa: CSCLRADNSPLHF

v_call: TRBV11-1
j_call: TRBJ2-2
cdr3_length: 16
cdr3_aa: CASTSRDRVESGELFF

v_call: TRBV20-1
j_call: TRBJ1-5
cdr3_length: 13
cdr3_aa: CSAQSTGNQPQHF

v_call: TRBV5-1
j_call: TRBJ1-1
cdr3_length: 14
cdr3_aa: CASSSQTGNTEAFF

v_call: TRBV9
j_call: TRBJ2-1
cdr3_length: 13
cdr3_aa: CASSVSGRGEQFF

v_call: TRBV15
j_call: TRBJ2-5
cdr3_length: 14
cdr3_aa: CATSGGQAGQTQYF

v_call: TRBV12-3/TRBV12-4
j_call: TRBJ2-5
cdr3_length: 13
cdr3_aa: CASSFEGLQTQYF

v_call: TRBV11-1
j_call: TRBJ1-1
cdr3_length: 18
cdr3_aa: CASSFSYPTGQVNTEAFF

v_call: TRBV2
j_call: TRBJ2-2
cdr3_length: 14
cdr3_aa: CASRTTPTTGELFF

v_call: TRBV7-6
j_call: TRBJ2-1
cdr3_length: 14
cdr3_aa: CASGERISYNEQFF

v_call: TRBV7-2
j_call: TRBJ2-1
cdr3_length: 15
cdr3_aa: CASSLVGTLYNEQFF

v_call: TRBV6-1
j_call: TRBJ2-1
cdr3_length: 15
cdr3_aa: CASSPGRGSYNEQFF

v_call: TRBV9
j_call: TRBJ2-5
cdr3_length: 16
cdr3_aa: CASSLAGGRSWETQYF

v_call: TRBV4-3
j_call: TRBJ1-2
cdr3_length: 18
cdr3_aa: CASSQDIPRGRSNYGYTF

v_call: TRBV20-1
j_call: TRBJ1-2
cdr3_length: 14
cdr3_aa: CSAKTTQGPYGYTF

v_call: TRBV11-2
j_call: TRBJ2-1
cdr3_length: 15
cdr3_aa: CASSLGPSGYNEQFF